These T cell receptor beta chains were read from a single sample in a study of technical replicates of blood from several donors. Produced via immunoSEQ multiplex PCR; TCRdb's table is partial and in-frame only. This repertoire shows approximately 65,000 clones, about 87% found once; its top ten account for around 5%. Sequencing was done on a sample of PBMCs. These receptor sequences come from a human donor in good health. Some clones in this sample may be carry-over from other donors' samples. Both conserved end residues are part of each CDR3. The D gene is left open where the match is weak. Size values are once, few and many counts, or a class for expanded clones, and some rows have none.

j_call v_call d_call clone_size cdr3_nt cdr3_aa
TRBJ1-2 TRBV5-6 - - TGTGCCAGCAGCTTCGAGAGACAACCCCGGAGGGGCTACACCTTC CASSFERQPRRGYTF
TRBJ2-1 TRBV5-4 - - TGTGCCAGCACCAAGGCAGGGGTCCAGAACAATGAGCAGTTCTTC CASTKAGVQNNEQFF
TRBJ1-1 TRBV7-2 - once TGTGCCAGCAGCTTAATGCAGGGCACTGAAGCTTTCTTT CASSLMQGTEAFF
TRBJ2-7 TRBV19 TRBD1 - TGTGCCAGTAGTACCCCGACAGGGAACTCTAACGAGCAGTACTTC CASSTPTGNSNEQYF
TRBJ2-7 TRBV6-6 TRBD1 - TGTGCCAGCAGGGAACAGGGGGCTACTTTAGAGCAGTACTTC CASREQGATLEQYF
TRBJ1-3 TRBV7-9 - - TGTGCCAGCAGCTTAGTTCGAAGCGGAGGAAACACCATATATTTT CASSLVRSGGNTIYF
TRBJ1-5 TRBV30 - - TGTGCCTGGAGTGTAACAGGGCGAGACAGCAATCAGCCCCAGCATTTT CAWSVTGRDSNQPQHF
TRBJ2-7 TRBV27 - - TGTGCCAGCAGTTACCAGGGGCGGTCCTACGAGCAGTACTTC CASSYQGRSYEQYF
TRBJ2-7 TRBV5-1 TRBD2 - TGCGCCAGCAGCTTGGGACAATCTACTAGCGCCCACGAGCAGTACTTC CASSLGQSTSAHEQYF
TRBJ2-1 TRBV5-4 TRBD2 few TGTGCCAGCAGCTTGCGGCGGGGGGGCTACAATGAGCAGTTCTTC CASSLRRGGYNEQFF
TRBJ1-2 TRBV30 - - TGTGCCTGGAGTCCCGGGGGGACCATCTATGGCTACACCTTC CAWSPGGTIYGYTF
TRBJ2-1 TRBV28 - - TGTGCCAGCTTTGACAGCTCCTACAATGAGCAGTTCTTC CASFDSSYNEQFF
TRBJ2-3 TRBV5-6 TRBD2 many TGTGCCAGCAGCTTGCAAGCGGGGACCCTCACAGATACGCAGTATTTT CASSLQAGTLTDTQYF
TRBJ2-3 TRBV4-3 TRBD1 once TGCGCCAGCAGCCGGGGGACAGGGCCCGGCGGAGAGACAGATACGCAGTATTTT CASSRGTGPGGETDTQYF
TRBJ1-1 TRBV30 - - TGTGCATGGACCAGGGTAGGGTTGTGGGTCGAAGCTTTCTTT CAWTRVGLWVEAFF
TRBJ1-2 TRBV5-4 TRBD1 - TGTGCCAGCAGCTTGGCAGGGGGCGATGGCTATGGCTACACCTTC CASSLAGGDGYGYTF
TRBJ1-2 TRBV5-6 - - TGTGCCAGCAGCGGGTATTCTCTGACAGCTTCCTATGGCTACACCTTC CASSGYSLTASYGYTF
TRBJ2-1 TRBV18 - - TGTGCCAGCTCACCTTCCGGGGTTTTCTACAATGAGCAGTTCTTC CASSPSGVFYNEQFF
TRBJ2-1 TRBV2 - few TGTGCCAGCAGCTCTAGCTCCTACAATGAGCAGTTCTTC CASSSSSYNEQFF
TRBJ2-5 TRBV9 TRBD2 - TGTGCCAGCAGCGTCGGGCTAGCGGGAAAAGAGACCCAGTACTTC CASSVGLAGKETQYF
TRBJ2-1 TRBV6-1 TRBD2 - TGTGCCAGCAGTTCCGGGACTAGCGGCGAGAATGAGCAGTTCTTC CASSSGTSGENEQFF
TRBJ2-1 TRBV5-5 - - TGTGCCAGCAGCTTGGGCGGGGTCGCGCAGTTCTTC CASSLGGVAQFF
TRBJ1-1 TRBV25-1 - - TGTGCCAGCAGTGCCCCGACGGGGATTTACACTGAAGCTTTCTTT CASSAPTGIYTEAFF
TRBJ1-2 TRBV18 - - TGTGCCAGCTCACTTGATTCACGGGGCTACACCTTC CASSLDSRGYTF
TRBJ1-5 TRBV27 TRBD1 once TGTGCCAGCAGTCCCTTCGGACAGGGGGCGAATCAGCCCCAGCATTTT CASSPFGQGANQPQHF